The present T cell receptor beta chain was sequenced within a study of T cell clones after liver transplantation. Across the study: Samples came pre-transplant, pre-randomization before withdrawal, and post-randomization after withdrawal ended.

Some clones are missing from TCRdb's copy, which holds only in-frame ones; the method was immunoSEQ multiplex PCR. Of about 68,000 clones listed, 90% to 95% were seen once; the top ten hold approximately 0.92%. The germline V gene encodes CDR1 MDHEN and CDR2 SYDVKM. The CDR3 loop spans 15 amino acids. Trimming took 3 bases from V and 0 from J, leaving 9 bases between them. The sequenced sample was CD4+ T cells from blood, obtained less than 26 months after liver transplant. The V call is TRBV28, the J call TRBJ1-5; D is ambiguous. The source is a human patient who received a liver transplant. Some T cells may be provided by the graft donor. The CDR3 sequence: CASSFRAVSNQPQHF. In DNA, the CDR3 is TGTGCCAGCAGTTTTAGGGCGGTTAGCAATCAGCCCCAGCATTTT.